This T cell receptor (beta chain) derives from a study of shared clonotypes between healthy human individuals. Investigators divided CD4+ cells into CD45RA+ naive and CD45RA-negative memory subsets. CDR3 size: 16 residues. Assay: immunoSEQ multiplex PCR; the TCRdb copy retains only in-frame clones and omits some. The data hold some 2,000,000 clones, with 85% to 95% observed a single time. The TCR originated in a man younger than 35 in good health. The sequencing input was naive CD4+ T cells sorted from blood. The subset here: CD45RA+ positively selected. The rearrangement joins TRBV21-1 to TRBJ1-2. TRBV21-1 is labeled a pseudogene. This CDR3 is CASSYTNQGRGYGYTF. The CDR3 DNA reads TGTGCCAGCAGTTACACTAATCAGGGACGGGGTTATGGCTACACCTTC.